The rows below give T cell receptor beta chains drawn from one sample of a study of identical twins. MiXCR was run by TCRdb on the 5' RACE reads, yielding one entry per CDR3 protein. The data show approximately 220,000 distinct CDR3 sequences, 7.5% seen once. This sample also belongs to another study, concerning yellow fever vaccine responses in identical twins.

The sequencing sample was made of CD8+ T cells sorted from blood. These receptor sequences come from a woman aged 18-29 years in good health. The CDR3 runs from the conserved cysteine through the conserved F or W. The D gene is left open where the match is weak. Rows may omit the clone size; those that give it use once, few, many or a size class.

V gene: TRBV2; D gene: TRBD1; J gene: TRBJ1-4; clone size: many; CDR3 DNA: TGTGCCAGCCAAATCCGGGACAGAAATGAAAAACTGTTTTTT; CDR3 protein: CASQIRDRNEKLFF
V gene: TRBV6-5; D gene: NA; J gene: TRBJ2-1; clone size: NA; CDR3 DNA: TGTGCCAGCAGTTACTCGAGTCGCGAGCAGTTCTTC; CDR3 protein: CASSYSSREQFF
V gene: TRBV5-5; D gene: NA; J gene: TRBJ2-6; clone size: NA; CDR3 DNA: TGTGCCAGCAGCCTTCGGCTTTCTGGGGCCAACGTCCTGACTTTC; CDR3 protein: CASSLRLSGANVLTF
V gene: TRBV28; D gene: TRBD2; J gene: TRBJ2-1; clone size: many; CDR3 DNA: TGTGCCAGCAGTTTTGGGACTAGAAACAATGAGCAGTTCTTC; CDR3 protein: CASSFGTRNNEQFF
V gene: TRBV4-2; D gene: TRBD2; J gene: TRBJ2-2; clone size: many; CDR3 DNA: TGTGCCAGCAGCCAAGATCCCCTAGCGGTTTTCACCGGGGAGCTGTTTTTT; CDR3 protein: CASSQDPLAVFTGELFF
V gene: TRBV15; D gene: TRBD1; J gene: TRBJ2-1; clone size: many; CDR3 DNA: TGTGCCACCAGCAGAGGAGTCCAGGGGGCTTACAATGAGCAGTTCTTC; CDR3 protein: CATSRGVQGAYNEQFF
V gene: TRBV4-1; D gene: NA; J gene: TRBJ1-1; clone size: many; CDR3 DNA: TGCGCCAGCAGCCAGGGAGAGACAGGTATGAACACTGAAGCTTTCTTT; CDR3 protein: CASSQGETGMNTEAFF
V gene: TRBV5-4; D gene: NA; J gene: TRBJ2-3; clone size: NA; CDR3 DNA: TGTGCCAGCGGGGATCATGGGCAGTATTTT; CDR3 protein: CASGDHGQYF
V gene: TRBV24-1; D gene: NA; J gene: TRBJ2-1; clone size: many; CDR3 DNA: TGTGCCACCAGTGACCATAATCTAGACTCCCTCCGGAATGAGCAGTTCTTC; CDR3 protein: CATSDHNLDSLRNEQFF
V gene: TRBV12-3/TRBV12-4; D gene: NA; J gene: TRBJ2-1; clone size: NA; CDR3 DNA: TGTGCCAGCAGTGTCTATCTTGTGGATGAGCAGTTCTTC; CDR3 protein: CASSVYLVDEQFF
V gene: TRBV15; D gene: NA; J gene: TRBJ2-5; clone size: NA; CDR3 DNA: TGTGCCACCAGCAGAGATAGGGGGACGGAGGGAGAGACCCAGTACTTC; CDR3 protein: CATSRDRGTEGETQYF
V gene: TRBV11-2; D gene: TRBD2; J gene: TRBJ2-1; clone size: NA; CDR3 DNA: TGTGCCAGCAGCTCCTTAACTAGCGGGGTGCTGGACAATGAGCAGTTCTTC; CDR3 protein: CASSSLTSGVLDNEQFF
V gene: TRBV27; D gene: TRBD1; J gene: TRBJ1-5; clone size: few; CDR3 DNA: TGTGCCAGCAGTCCTAGGGGGACAGGGGTTCAGCCCCAGCATTTT; CDR3 protein: CASSPRGTGVQPQHF
V gene: TRBV28; D gene: NA; J gene: TRBJ2-3; clone size: few; CDR3 DNA: TGTGCCAGCAGTTTACTGGGATTGGAGAGCACAGATACGCAGTATTTT; CDR3 protein: CASSLLGLESTDTQYF
V gene: TRBV7-2; D gene: TRBD1; J gene: TRBJ2-1; clone size: many; CDR3 DNA: TGTGCCAGCAGCCCGGGGACAGGGGGGTGGAATGAGCAGTTCTTC; CDR3 protein: CASSPGTGGWNEQFF
V gene: TRBV11-2; D gene: NA; J gene: TRBJ2-1; clone size: NA; CDR3 DNA: TGTGCCAGCAGCTTAGCCTACCTCTACAATGAGCAGTTCTTC; CDR3 protein: CASSLAYLYNEQFF
V gene: TRBV3-1; D gene: NA; J gene: TRBJ2-7; clone size: NA; CDR3 DNA: TGTGCCAGCAGCCAAGCCCAGGGAACCTACGAGCAGTACTTC; CDR3 protein: CASSQAQGTYEQYF
V gene: TRBV7-9; D gene: NA; J gene: TRBJ1-2; clone size: many; CDR3 DNA: TGTGCCAGCAGCTTAGAGTCGGACAACTATGGCTACACCTTC; CDR3 protein: CASSLESDNYGYTF
V gene: TRBV9; D gene: NA; J gene: TRBJ2-5; clone size: many; CDR3 DNA: TGTGCCAGCAGTGTTGGTGGAGAGACCCAGTACTTC; CDR3 protein: CASSVGGETQYF
V gene: TRBV7-3; D gene: TRBD2; J gene: TRBJ2-3; clone size: NA; CDR3 DNA: TGTGCCAGCAGCGAATCGAGCGGGAGGGCTACAGATACGCAGTATTTT; CDR3 protein: CASSESSGRATDTQYF
V gene: TRBV25-1; D gene: NA; J gene: TRBJ1-6; clone size: NA; CDR3 DNA: TGTGCCAGCAGTGAAGAAGGCGGATGGAATTCACCCCTCCACTTT; CDR3 protein: CASSEEGGWNSPLHF
V gene: TRBV11-2; D gene: NA; J gene: TRBJ1-4; clone size: few; CDR3 DNA: TGTGCCAGCAGCTTAGCAGGCGGCGAAAAACTGTTTTTT; CDR3 protein: CASSLAGGEKLFF